This T cell receptor beta chain was obtained from a study of T cell repertoires in cytomegalovirus infection. Overall study: Public TCR beta signatures were indicative of both CMV infection and a matching HLA type.

One entry per CDR3 protein, called by TCRdb with MiXCR from the reads. The repertoire holds 650,000 to 900,000 distinct CDR3 sequences, with approximately 29% as singletons. With 1 base clipped from V and 6 bases from J, the junction kept 9 bases outside the gene matches. In germline, CDR1 is DFQATT, CDR2 SNEGSKA (reference sequence). The CDR3 is made up of 15 amino acids. As for this clonotype: Its antigen remains unidentified.

The V call is TRBV20-1, the J call TRBJ2-3; 8 nucleotides line up with TRBD2. This receptor was taken from a human donor in good health (CMV status not recorded). Some clones in this sample may be carry-over from other donors' samples. Here the sequenced sample was cultured CD8+ T cells from PBMCs, taken from culture after CMV antigen stimulation. CDR3 coding DNA: TGCAGTGCTAGAGGCACTAGCGGCCTGGGGGATACGCAGTATTTT. This gives the protein CSARGTSGLGDTQYF.